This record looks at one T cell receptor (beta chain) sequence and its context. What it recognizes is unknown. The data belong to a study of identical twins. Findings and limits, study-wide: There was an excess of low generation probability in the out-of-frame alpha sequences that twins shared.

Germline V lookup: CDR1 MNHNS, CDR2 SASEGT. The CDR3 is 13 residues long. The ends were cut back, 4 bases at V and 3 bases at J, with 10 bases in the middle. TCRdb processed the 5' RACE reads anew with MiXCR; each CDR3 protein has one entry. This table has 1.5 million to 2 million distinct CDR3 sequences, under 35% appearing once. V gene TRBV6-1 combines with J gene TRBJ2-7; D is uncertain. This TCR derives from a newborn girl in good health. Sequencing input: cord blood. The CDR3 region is CASSGRRFYEQYF. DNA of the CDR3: TGTGCCAGCAGTGGAAGACGGTTCTACGAGCAGTACTTC.